This TCR beta chain was documented in a study of shared clonotypes between healthy human individuals (dated by TCRdb to 2020 to 2022). Concerning the study at large: The cohort included three men and a couple of women between 18 and 49 years of age. For each donor, CD4 naive and CD4 memory were each given three plates, CD8 naive was given two plates, and CD8 memory was given one plate. The study deeply sequenced blood TCR repertoires of several healthy adults to estimate repertoire size and the extent of clonotype sharing between individuals. To increase sequencing depth and limit assay-specific biases, TCR repertoire library preparation and sequencing were carried out by different laboratories using diverse techniques. Per donor, leukapheresis produced somewhere between about 0.94 and 10 billion PBMCs.

Paper-wide results and their limitations: Only blood was sampled, and tissue TCR repertoires likely differ from those in blood. The small number of donors limited the genetic and exposure-history diversity represented. Naive subsets generally had larger estimated clonotype richness than memory subsets. Incomplete sequencing was indicated by rarefaction of sorted-subset datasets, despite the large sequencing depth. Clonotypes shared by all four sorted-subset donors showed higher generation probabilities than non-shared clonotypes. Pairwise subsampling indicated that sequencing depth was expected to affect the degree of clonotype sharing among donors. Sharing across a handful of donors was observed for around 5% of naive CD4, 3% to 4% of naive CD8, around 2.5% of memory CD4, and around 0.44% of memory CD8 clonotypes.

For this chain, trimming is 3 bases at the V end and 7 bases at the J end, and the number of junction bases without a gene match is 12. According to the germline V gene (reference sequence), CDR1 reads GTSNPN and CDR2 reads SVGIG. The CDR3 spans 15 residues, from the cysteine through the phenylalanine. Only the CDR3 part of the read is kept: 45 bases, read in frame from the first base. TCR CDR3 regions were amplified from genomic DNA by multiplex PCR using the deep immunoSEQ assay. Extracted genomic DNA from each cell subset was distributed evenly across all wells of several immunoSEQ 96-well plates, and each plate was treated as a replicate. For sorted subsets, each replicate PCR was loaded with approximately 200 ng genomic DNA, equivalent to 32,000 or so T cell genomes. Purified libraries were quantified with a Qubit 3.0 fluorometer, sized on a Bioanalyzer 2100, and re-quantified with the KAPA Library Quantification kit. Every immunoSEQ 96-well plate was sequenced on a dedicated single-read 150-cycle Illumina NextSeq 550 flow cell. Concerning the study's data processing: Because only junctional sequences without quality scores were contained in the immunoSEQ output, filtering matching that applied to full-length reads could not be performed. Sequences were annotated with PyIR, a Python wrapper for IgBLAST v1.9, using IMGT germline references to assign V/J genes and CDR3. Any read was removed if the V/J assignment was weak (E-value above 1e-6), the CDR3 was missing, or the read contained stop codons, out-of-frame junctions, or ambiguous translated residues. V3J clonotypes were defined as sequences sharing the same inferred V gene, J gene, and CDR3 amino acid sequence. The percentage overlap between two repertoires was calculated by dividing the number of shared unique clonotypes by the size of the smaller repertoire. Richness of each repertoire was evaluated using RTK rarefaction, the Chao1 estimator, and Recon v2.1 estimates of unobserved clonotypes. Generation probabilities were computed with OLGA for all TCRbeta clonotypes obtained by the gDNA method from a handful of donors. TCRdb stores this immuneACCESS table with in-frame sequences only. Part of the clones is absent; in the studies checked, under half of the shortfall reflects unresolved V genes, and no reason is known for the rest. V, J and clone size are those of that table, while D and trimming were read from the DNA. Recorded for this sample are about 1 million clones; 70% to 80% of them occurred a single time. About 1.5% of the sample is taken by the ten largest.

The donors were healthy, HIV-negative adults with no recently reported acute infections or vaccinations. Every donor was a Caucasian adult residing in Nashville, Tennessee, USA. CD4+ T cells were enriched by magnetic negative selection, after which naive cells were positively selected on CD45RA and the negative fraction was taken as the memory subset. Blood was obtained by leukapheresis, after which PBMCs were separated by Ficoll-Histopaque density gradient centrifugation and cryopreserved in liquid nitrogen vapor phase. Analytical flow cytometry was used to check the purity and quantity of every magnetically sorted T cell population. Genomic DNA was isolated from each sorted fraction and quantified by UV absorbance on a Nanodrop 2000c. Note on this clone: The antigen it binds to is not known. Base qualities are missing; no much larger clone stands one base away.

The sample was memory CD4+ T cells sorted from blood. Sample cell subset or site, as interpreted from the label and publication: CD45RA-negative fraction. The chain joins TRBV30 to TRBJ2-1; 7 nucleotides in the junction match TRBD2. This receptor was taken from a man between 18 and 29 years old in good health. The DNA reads TGTGCCTGGAGCTCTATCGCGGGAGTGGGGAATGAGCAGTTCTTC. Its protein reads: CAWSSIAGVGNEQFF.